Listed here are 32 T cell receptor beta chains from one sample, sequenced in a study of blood T cell repertoires in COVID-19. The assay was immunoSEQ multiplex PCR, and TCRdb's table has in-frame clones only and misses some. The sample consists of 85,000 to 100,000 clones, approximately 90% of them appearing once. Material for sequencing was peripheral blood. The receptors were sampled from a man aged 60 to 75 with acute or convalescent COVID-19.

The chain combines TRBV19 with TRBJ1-5; D remains ambiguous. Trimming cost V 3 bases and J 3 bases, with 12 bases left between them. The germline V gene has CDR1 LNHDA and CDR2 SQIVND (reference sequence). This CDR3 comprises 15 residues. CDR3: CASSMGQINNQPQHF. DNA for the CDR3: TGTGCCAGTAGTATGGGCCAGATCAACAATCAGCCCCAGCATTTT.

The J gene is TRBJ1-4, the V gene TRBV10-3; D is unresolved. Trimming cost V 3 bases and J 4 bases, with 6 bases left between them. CDR3 length: 13 residues. From germline, CDR1 is ENHRY and CDR2 SYGVKD. The CDR3 region has the DNA TGTGCCATCAGTGATTTCGTTAATGAAAAACTGTTTTTT. Translating gives CAISDFVNEKLFF.

V gene TRBV6-4 combines with J gene TRBJ1-1, with D unclear. Germline V gene sequence: CDR1 MRHNA, CDR2 SNTAGT. The CDR3 covers 11 residues. Trimming stripped 2 bases from V and 11 bases from J, with 9 bases between. This chain's CDR3 is CASSDLRRAFF. The CDR3 coding sequence is TGTGCCAGCAGTGACCTGAGGAGGGCTTTCTTT.

The rearrangement joins TRBV10-3 to TRBJ1-1; 8 nucleotides agree with TRBD1. The V gene's germline CDR1 is ENHRY and CDR2 SYGVKD. CDR3 length: 17 residues. V trimming: 4 bases; J trimming: 0 bases; junction bases outside the gene matches: 10. The CDR3: CAISVGPGQGLNTEAFF. The CDR3 region has the DNA TGTGCCATCAGTGTCGGTCCAGGACAGGGCTTGAACACTGAAGCTTTCTTT.

V gene TRBV6-1 combines with J gene TRBJ2-7; perhaps TRBD2 as D (7 bases). Germline V lookup: CDR1 MNHNS, CDR2 SASEGT. This CDR3 spans 15 amino acids. Trimming took off 0 bases at V and 2 bases at J, with 11 bases between the two ends. CDR3 residues: CASSEAAGAPYEQYF. CDR3 bases: TGTGCCAGCAGTGAAGCGGCGGGGGCTCCCTACGAGCAGTACTTC.

The chain is built from TRBV7-2 and TRBJ1-5; D is perhaps TRBD1 (6 bases). The germline V gene encodes CDR1 SGHTA and CDR2 FQGNSA. This CDR3 comprises 13 residues. The V end lost 8 bases, the J end lost 4 bases, and 12 bases lay between the germline ends. The CDR3 region has the DNA TGTGCCAGCGGGGGGGGCCAAAATCAGCCCCAGCATTTT. It specifies CASGGGQNQPQHF.

V gene TRBV24-1 combines with J gene TRBJ1-2, with D possibly TRBD1 on 5 matching bases. Germline CDR1 KGHDR, CDR2 SFDVKD. This CDR3 contains 14 residues. The ends were cut back, 6 bases at V and 4 bases at J, with 14 bases in the middle. CDR3 sequence: CATSPTAFSYGYTF. In DNA form, the CDR3 reads TGTGCCACCAGTCCGACAGCTTTTTCCTATGGCTACACCTTC.

This chain uses TRBV18 with TRBJ1-5, with TRBD1 matching over 8 bases. CDR1 and CDR2 (germline): KGHSH, LQKENI. CDR3 length equals 14 residues. The junction had 4 bases not matched to a gene; V was cut back by 6 bases and J by 3 bases. CDR3 nucleotides: TGTGCCAGCTCCCCGGGACAGGACAATCAGCCCCAGCATTTT. This sequence encodes CASSPGQDNQPQHF.

This clone showed up just once. One junction end does not reproduce the germline sequence, and a read error may be involved. This chain connects TRBV18 to TRBJ1-1; 10 nucleotides align to TRBD1. Germline CDR1 KGHSH, CDR2 LQKENI. The CDR3 length is 15 residues. The DNA for the CDR3 is TGTGCCAGCTCTCCACCGGGACAGGGGTTCACTGAAGCTTTCTTT. Protein: CASSPPGQGFTEAFF.

The chain uses TRBV5-1 and TRBJ1-4, with D possibly being TRBD1 (5 bases). In germline, CDR1 is SGHRS, CDR2 YFSETQ. The CDR3 totals 19 residues. The germline V and J ends were trimmed by 4 bases and 8 bases, with 30 bases remaining between them. CDR3 DNA: TGCGCCAGCAGCCGACAACCACCCCGGGGGGAGGGCTTGGGAGAAAAACTGTTTTTT. Its translation: CASSRQPPRGEGLGEKLFF. Filled out from reference TRBV5-1 and TRBJ1-4, the complete variable domain reads KAGVTQTPRYLIKTRGQQVTLSCSPISGHRSVSWYQQTPGQGLQFLFEYFSETQRNKGNFPGRFSGRQFSNSRSEMNVSTLELGDSALYLCASSRQPPRGEGLGEKLFFGSGTQLSVL.

This chain connects TRBV6-5 to TRBJ2-5, with 7 bases identical to TRBD1. Germline values: CDR1 MNHEY, CDR2 SVGAGI. V trimming: 6 bases; J trimming: 5 bases; junction bases outside the gene matches: 12. The CDR3 length is 15 residues. CDR3 sequence (DNA): TGTGCCAGCAGCCCCAGGGGGACACGGGCCGAGACCCAGTACTTC. Translated: CASSPRGTRAETQYF.

V gene TRBV19 combines with J gene TRBJ1-2, with 9 bases identical to TRBD1. The V gene's germline CDR1 is LNHDA and CDR2 SQIVND (reference sequence). The junction had 10 bases not matched to a gene; V was cut back by 7 bases and J by 4 bases. The CDR3 has 15 amino acids. Written as DNA, the CDR3 is TGTGCCAGTAATTTGCAGACAGGGGGAAGCTATGGCTACACCTTC. This sequence encodes CASNLQTGGSYGYTF.

The J gene is TRBJ1-2, the V gene TRBV18; D may be TRBD1 (6 bases). The V end was cut by 6 bases, the J end by 3 bases, with 17 bases between. CDR3 length: 15 amino acids. CDR1 KGHSH and CDR2 LQKENI come from the germline V gene. CDR3 sequence: CASSHPQGLDYGYTF. The DNA of the CDR3 is TGTGCCAGCTCTCATCCCCAGGGGTTGGACTATGGCTACACCTTC.

For the CDR3, the DNA is TGTGCCAGCAGCTTAGCAGGCGGGGGCAATCAGCCCCAGCATTTT. Its translation is CASSLAGGGNQPQHF. The chain couples TRBV7-9 to TRBJ1-5; no clear D. Trimming removed 0 bases at V and 2 bases at J, with 8 bases between. Germline V CDR1 and CDR2: SEHNR, FQNEAQ (reference sequence). CDR3 length: 15 residues.

The chain carries TRBV2 and TRBJ2-2, with TRBD1 matching 8 bases. The CDR3 runs 17 residues. V lost 9 bases, J lost 0 bases, and 12 bases stayed unmatched. Germline CDR1 and CDR2: SNHLY and FYNNEI. The CDR3 loop is CASKAPAGQANTGELFF. DNA for the CDR3: TGTGCCAGTAAGGCCCCGGCGGGACAGGCGAACACCGGGGAGCTGTTTTTT.

The chain employs TRBV5-1 and TRBJ1-2; D remains ambiguous. V dropped 4 bases and J dropped 1 base, with 11 bases sitting between them. This CDR3 comprises 14 residues. Germline CDR1 reads SGHRS; CDR2 reads YFSETQ. CDR3 residues: CASSSRFFNYGYTF. In DNA form, the CDR3 reads TGCGCCAGCAGCAGTAGATTTTTTAACTATGGCTACACCTTC.

In this sample, this clone turned up once. The chain is built from TRBV21-1 and TRBJ2-7; the table's D call, TRBD1, has no DNA check behind it. TRBV21-1 is assigned pseudogene status. The CDR3 spans 14 residues. In nucleotides, the CDR3 is TGTGCCAGCAGCAAAGAACACCCATCCTACGAGCAGTACTTC. This encodes CASSKEHPSYEQYF.

The rearrangement joins TRBV12-3 or TRBV12-4 to TRBJ2-2, with D unresolved. The CDR3 extends over 12 amino acids. The V gene lost 3 bases and the J gene lost 6 bases, with 5 bases spanning the gap. CDR3 loop: CASSFGPGELFF. CDR3 in DNA: TGTGCCAGCAGTTTTGGGCCCGGGGAGCTGTTTTTT.

The chain joins TRBV30 to TRBJ2-3; TRBD2 matches at 11 bases. The junction had 2 bases not matched to a gene; V was cut back by 5 bases and J by 4 bases. Germline-derived CDR1 and CDR2 are GTSNPN and SVGIG (reference sequence). The CDR3 consists of 13 residues. CDR3 DNA: TGTGCCTGGGGTAGCGGGGGGGCAGATACGCAGTATTTT. Its translation: CAWGSGGADTQYF.

The chain employs TRBV19 and TRBJ2-3; TRBD1 aligns across 10 bases. The CDR3 sequence is 16 residues long. The germline V gene encodes CDR1 LNHDA and CDR2 SQIVND (reference sequence). V lost 4 bases, J lost 5 bases, and 9 bases stayed unmatched. CDR3 sequence: CASSTRMTGGLDTQYF. The CDR3 DNA reads as TGTGCCAGTAGTACCCGAATGACAGGGGGCTTAGATACGCAGTATTTT.

The CDR3 protein is CASSIRDRGSGTGELFF. The CDR3 DNA reads TGTGCCAGTAGTATCCGAGACAGGGGCTCGGGCACCGGGGAGCTGTTTTTT. V is TRBV19 and J is TRBJ2-2; 8 bases fit TRBD1. With 3 bases clipped from V and 4 bases from J, the junction kept 10 bases outside the gene matches. CDR3 length equals 17 residues. Germline loops: CDR1 LNHDA, CDR2 SQIVND (reference sequence). Full variable domain (remainder filled in from reference TRBV19 and TRBJ2-2): DGGITQSPKYLFRKEGQNVTLSCEQNLNHDAMYWYRQDPGQGLRLIYYSQIVNDFQKGDIAEGYSVSREKKESFPLTVTSAQKNPTAFYLCASSIRDRGSGTGELFFGEGSRLTVL.

V and J are TRBV18 and TRBJ2-7, with a possible D match to TRBD1 (6 bases). Germline V gene lookup returns CDR1 KGHSH and CDR2 LQKENI. V was shortened by 8 bases and J by 6 bases, with 17 bases between the two germline ends. The CDR3 covers 13 residues. CDR3 protein: CASTSLQGSEQYF. CDR3 bases: TGTGCCAGCACCAGTTTACAGGGCTCCGAGCAGTACTTC.

The chain recombines TRBV7-2 with TRBJ2-2; TRBD1 agrees at 7 bases. The CDR3 contains 15 residues. Germline CDR1 is SGHTA and CDR2 is FQGNSA. The ends lost 3 bases at V and 0 bases at J; junction bases unmatched: 1. This CDR3 is CASSFRGTNTGELFF. The CDR3 DNA follows: TGTGCCAGCAGCTTCAGGGGGACGAACACCGGGGAGCTGTTTTTT.

The chain employs TRBV6-5 and TRBJ1-6; 7 bases are shared with TRBD1. The CDR3 covers 15 residues. Germline values: CDR1 MNHEY, CDR2 SVGAGI. V was clipped by 6 bases and J by 2 bases; unmatched bases: 4. In DNA form, the CDR3 reads TGTGCCAGCAGCTCCCAGGGGGCCTATAATTCACCCCTCCACTTT. It codes for CASSSQGAYNSPLHF.

This chain connects TRBV6-5 to TRBJ1-1; the match to TRBD1 covers 10 bases. The ends lost 2 bases at V and 6 bases at J; junction bases unmatched: 6. The length of the CDR3 is 15 residues. The germline V gene encodes CDR1 MNHEY and CDR2 SVGAGI. The CDR3 region has the DNA TGTGCCAGCAGTTACCCGGGACAGGGGTCGCCTGAAGCTTTCTTT. Its protein product is CASSYPGQGSPEAFF.

With regard to this clone: Distinct nucleotide sequences in the sample also encode this CDR3. The chain joins TRBV7-9 to TRBJ2-3; D unclear. From germline, CDR1 is SEHNR and CDR2 FQNEAQ (reference sequence). The CDR3 contains 12 residues. Between the trimmed V and J ends, which lost 5 bases and 0 bases, there was a span of 3 bases. The CDR3 spells CASSPSTDTQYF. Here the CDR3 DNA reads TGTGCCAGCAGCCCGAGCACAGATACGCAGTATTTT.

The J gene is TRBJ1-2, the V gene TRBV7-2; possibly TRBD1 for D (5 bases). Trimming cost V 5 bases and J 8 bases, with 18 bases left between them. Germline V gives CDR1 SGHTA, CDR2 FQGNSA. This CDR3 has 14 residues. CDR3 bases: TGTGCCAGCAGCCCGGACAAGGCTTTATACGGCTACACCTTC. Residues: CASSPDKALYGYTF.

The genes are TRBV11-3 and TRBJ2-7; TRBD1 aligns across 9 bases. Germline values: CDR1 SGHNT, CDR2 YENEEA. The ends lost 10 bases at V and 3 bases at J; junction bases unmatched: 4. CDR3 length: 12 residues. In DNA form, the CDR3 reads TGTGCCAACCGGGACAGGGACTACGAGCAGTACTTC. Its protein is CANRDRDYEQYF. Complete variable domain (other parts from reference TRBV11-3 and TRBJ2-7): EAGVVQSPRYKIIEKKQPVAFWCNPISGHNTLYWYLQNLGQGPELLIRYENEEAVDDSQLPKDRFSAERLKGVDSTLKIQPAELGDSAVYLCANRDRDYEQYFGPGTRLTVT.

V and J are TRBV5-1 and TRBJ1-1; D may be TRBD1 (5 bases). V lost 3 bases, J lost 2 bases, and 11 bases lay in between. This CDR3 region has 14 residues. Looked up from germline, CDR1 is SGHRS and CDR2 is YFSETQ. This CDR3 is CASSSTAYNTEAFF. CDR3 in DNA: TGCGCCAGCAGCTCGACAGCGTATAACACTGAAGCTTTCTTT.

The V and J genes are TRBV19 and TRBJ2-7, with D possibly being TRBD1 (5 bases). Between the trimmed V and J ends, which lost 6 bases and 4 bases, there was a span of 19 bases. CDR3 length: 15 amino acids. CDR1 LNHDA and CDR2 SQIVND come from the germline V gene (reference sequence). The CDR3 coding sequence is TGTGCCAGTAGCCTACAGGAAAATCCTGTATACGAGCAGTACTTC. Encoded protein: CASSLQENPVYEQYF.

The chain couples TRBV7-2 to TRBJ2-7, with 9 bases that match TRBD2. The CDR3 consists of 16 residues. Germline CDR1 SGHTA, CDR2 FQGNSA. After removal of 1 base from V and 2 bases from J, the junction contained 6 bases not matched to a gene. DNA for the CDR3: TGTGCCAGCAGCTTAGTATGGCGGGGGGGGGCCTACGAGCAGTACTTC. Its protein is CASSLVWRGGAYEQYF.

The V gene is TRBV6-5, the J gene TRBJ2-3; TRBD1 matches at 10 bases. The V segment lost 2 bases and the J segment 6 bases; nucleotides outside the gene matches: 2. CDR1 and CDR2 (germline): MNHEY, SVGAGI. CDR3 length: 14 residues. CDR3 nucleotide sequence: TGTGCCAGCAGTTACCTGACAGGGGGCGATACGCAGTATTTT. Amino acids: CASSYLTGGDTQYF.